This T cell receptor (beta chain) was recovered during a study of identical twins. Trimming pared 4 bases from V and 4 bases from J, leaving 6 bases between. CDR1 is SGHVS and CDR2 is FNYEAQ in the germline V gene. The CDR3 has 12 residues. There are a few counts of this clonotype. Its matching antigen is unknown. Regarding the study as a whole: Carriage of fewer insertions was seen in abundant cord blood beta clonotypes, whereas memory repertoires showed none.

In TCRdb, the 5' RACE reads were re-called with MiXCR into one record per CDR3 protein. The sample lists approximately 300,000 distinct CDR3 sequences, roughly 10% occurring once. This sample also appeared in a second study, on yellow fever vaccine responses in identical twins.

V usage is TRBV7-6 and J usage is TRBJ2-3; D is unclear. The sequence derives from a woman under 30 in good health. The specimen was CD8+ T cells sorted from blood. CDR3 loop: CASSSNPDTQYF. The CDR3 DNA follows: TGTGCCAGCAGCTCGAACCCAGATACGCAGTATTTT.